These 29 T cell receptor beta chains came from one sample sequenced in a study of blood T cell repertoires in COVID-19. Profiling relied on immunoSEQ multiplex PCR, and the TCRdb table lists in-frame clones only, not all of them. Here the sample spans approximately 220,000 clones, 80% to 90% being singletons. Sample: PBMCs or T cells enriched from blood (not recorded which). Receptor source: a woman aged 25 to 39 with acute COVID-19.

J is TRBJ2-7 and V is TRBV4-3, with TRBD2 matching over 10 bases. Per germline, CDR1 LGHNA and CDR2 YSLEER. The junction had 12 bases not matched to a gene; V was cut back by 4 bases and J by 0 bases. CDR3 length equals 18 residues. The CDR3 protein is CASSLTSGPLGASYEQYF. The CDR3, as DNA: TGCGCCAGCAGCCTGACTAGCGGGCCCCTTGGGGCCTCCTACGAGCAGTACTTC.

The V gene is TRBV3-1 (or the pseudogene TRBV3-2), the J gene TRBJ2-1, with TRBD2 matching over 7 bases. Germline lookup yields CDR1 LGHDT and CDR2 YNNKEL (reference sequence). This CDR3 spans 16 amino acids. The junction had 7 bases not matched to a gene; V was cut back by 4 bases and J by 1 base. The CDR3 reads CASSPRTSGSYNEQFF. The DNA for the CDR3 is TGTGCCAGCAGCCCTCGGACTAGTGGGTCCTACAATGAGCAGTTCTTC.

This clone has a single count. The V call is TRBV27, the J call TRBJ1-1; TRBD1 might be the D (6 bases). Germline CDR1 reads MNHEY; CDR2 reads SMNVEV (reference sequence). V lost 6 bases and J lost 4, with 18 bases in between. This CDR3 has 15 residues. The CDR3 sequence is CASSPGAPRGTEAFF. The DNA for the CDR3 is TGTGCCAGCAGCCCAGGGGCGCCGAGAGGCACTGAAGCTTTCTTT.

V gene TRBV27 combines with J gene TRBJ1-2; maybe TRBD1 (5 bases). Trimming stripped 5 bases from V and 1 base from J, with 14 bases between. The CDR3 loop spans 15 amino acids. The germline V gene encodes CDR1 MNHEY and CDR2 SMNVEV (reference sequence). CDR3 coding DNA: TGTGCCAGCAGTCTTACTGCGGGGCTTAACTATGGCTACACCTTC. This sequence encodes CASSLTAGLNYGYTF.

The chain carries TRBV3-1 (or the pseudogene TRBV3-2) and TRBJ1-1, with a weak D call TRBD1 (6 bases). The CDR3 has 15 amino acids. V was pared by 1 base and J by 1 base, with 10 bases between. CDR1 and CDR2 from the germline V gene are LGHDT and YNNKEL (reference sequence). The CDR3 DNA reads TGTGCCAGCAGCCAAGGAGGGGGTCGGAACACTGAAGCTTTCTTT. Residues: CASSQGGGRNTEAFF.

Written as DNA, the CDR3 is TGTGCCAGCAGGCCCTATGAGGGTATCTCCTACAATGAGCAGTTCTTC. Translating gives CASRPYEGISYNEQFF. The chain links TRBV11-2 to TRBJ2-1; the D gene is possibly TRBD2 (5 bases). This CDR3 contains 16 residues. Deletions cut 6 bases from V and 0 bases from J, with 15 bases between. The germline gives CDR1 SGHAT, CDR2 FQNNGV.

V and J are TRBV5-1 and TRBJ1-6; D gene ambiguous. Germline V gives CDR1 SGHRS, CDR2 YFSETQ. The CDR3 spans 13 residues. V was cut by 3 bases and J by 13 bases, with 14 bases left in between. CDR3 sequence reads: CASSSSLQSPLHF. The CDR3 nucleotides are TGCGCCAGCAGCTCGTCATTACAGTCGCCCCTCCACTTT. The variable domain in full, with the rest retrieved from reference TRBV5-1 and TRBJ1-6, is KAGVTQTPRYLIKTRGQQVTLSCSPISGHRSVSWYQQTPGQGLQFLFEYFSETQRNKGNFPGRFSGRQFSNSRSEMNVSTLELGDSALYLCASSSSLQSPLHFGNGTRLTVT.

The chain uses TRBV25-1 and TRBJ2-3; D unclear. V lost 1 base, J lost 0 bases, and 14 bases lay in between. The CDR3 covers 17 residues. Germline V gene sequence: CDR1 MGHDK, CDR2 SYGVNS. The CDR3 coding sequence is TGTGCCAGCAGTGAATTGGGCTACCGTATAAGCACAGATACGCAGTATTTT. It translates to CASSELGYRISTDTQYF.

This chain joins TRBV3-1 (or the pseudogene TRBV3-2) and TRBJ2-5, with D perhaps TRBD1 (5 bases). The CDR3 length is 14 residues. The ends were cut back, 6 bases at V and 3 bases at J, with 14 bases in the middle. Per the germline V gene, CDR1 is LGHDT and CDR2 is YNNKEL (reference sequence). The CDR3 DNA follows: TGTGCCAGCAGACCAGGTAGGGGTGAAGAGACCCAGTACTTC. Residues: CASRPGRGEETQYF.

The chain uses TRBV5-1 and TRBJ1-1; TRBD1 agrees at 7 bases. The V gene's germline CDR1 is SGHRS and CDR2 YFSETQ. Trimming took 4 bases from V and 6 from J; bases not matched to a gene: 6. The CDR3 extends over 13 amino acids. This CDR3 is CASSRQGEAEAFF. The CDR3 bases are TGCGCCAGCAGCCGGCAGGGGGAGGCTGAAGCTTTCTTT.

This clone has a single count. J is TRBJ2-5 and V is TRBV10-2; 7 positions agree with TRBD1. The germline V gene encodes CDR1 WSHSY and CDR2 SAAADI. Losses at the gene ends were 4 bases for V and 4 bases for J; bases not matched to a gene: 6. The CDR3 contains 14 residues. The CDR3 region has the DNA TGCGCCAGCAGTGGGAAGGGGGCGCGAGAGACCCAGTACTTC. Amino acids: CASSGKGARETQYF.

The gene calls are TRBV5-1 and TRBJ1-1; D is uncertain. CDR3 size: 14 residues. Germline CDR1 is SGHRS and CDR2 is YFSETQ. Trimming shortened V by 7 bases and J by 0 bases, and 13 bases separated the two germline ends. Here the CDR3 reads CASALTSLNTEAFF. The CDR3 nucleotides read TGCGCCAGCGCCTTAACCAGTCTGAACACTGAAGCTTTCTTT.

The J gene is TRBJ1-1, the V gene TRBV2; TRBD1 agrees at 8 bases. CDR1 SNHLY and CDR2 FYNNEI come from the germline V gene. The CDR3 length is 17 residues. V lost 2 bases, J lost 4 bases, and 12 bases stayed unmatched. The CDR3 sequence: CASSERVGRGPGTEAFF. The CDR3 DNA reads as TGTGCCAGCAGTGAAAGGGTGGGCAGGGGGCCGGGCACTGAAGCTTTCTTT.

The CDR3 spells CAWSLPGRGYGYTF. CDR3 coding DNA: TGTGCCTGGAGTTTACCAGGGAGGGGCTATGGCTACACCTTC. The chain links TRBV30 to TRBJ1-2; a possible D gene is TRBD1 (5 bases). Trimming took off 2 bases at V and 4 bases at J, with 14 bases between the two ends. Per germline, CDR1 GTSNPN and CDR2 SVGIG (reference sequence). CDR3 length: 14 amino acids.

This chain uses TRBV5-8 with TRBJ2-7; 9 nucleotides line up with TRBD1. The germline gives CDR1 SGHTS, CDR2 YDEGEE. The junction had 16 bases not matched to a gene; V was cut back by 7 bases and J by 5 bases. CDR3 length equals 16 residues. The CDR3 DNA reads TGTGCCAGCCTCCTATCCGGGACAGGGACGATCGACGAGCAGTACTTC. It codes for CASLLSGTGTIDEQYF.

The chain links TRBV27 to TRBJ1-1; the D is unclear. The CDR3 covers 14 residues. V was clipped by 3 bases and J by 0 bases, with 8 bases between them. Germline CDR1 is MNHEY and CDR2 is SMNVEV (reference sequence). The CDR3 is CASSLAFMNTEAFF. In nucleotides, the CDR3 is TGTGCCAGCAGTTTGGCCTTCATGAACACTGAAGCTTTCTTT.

The chain recombines TRBV6-5 with TRBJ1-6, with TRBD1 as a possible D gene (6 bases). The CDR3 length is 13 residues. Germline V gene sequence: CDR1 MNHEY, CDR2 SVGAGI. Trimming shortened V by 5 bases and J by 9 bases, and 11 bases separated the two germline ends. The CDR3 DNA sequence: TGTGCCAGCAGTACAGGGAACATTTCACCCCTCCACTTT. Protein sequence: CASSTGNISPLHF.

The rearrangement uses TRBV14 and TRBJ2-1; D possibly corresponds to TRBD2 (5 bases). The CDR3 runs to 16 residues. V lost 3 bases and J 1 base, leaving 13 bases between the germline ends. CDR1 SGHDN and CDR2 FVKESK come from the germline V gene. This chain's CDR3 is CASSHPAGSSYNEQFF. The CDR3 coding sequence is TGTGCCAGCAGCCATCCCGCGGGTTCTTCCTACAATGAGCAGTTCTTC.

The chain joins TRBV5-6 to TRBJ1-3; a possible D gene is TRBD1 (6 bases). The CDR3 is 11 residues long. Germline V gene data show CDR1 as SGHDT and CDR2 as YYEEEE. The V and J ends lost 4 bases and 15 bases respectively, with 14 bases between them. CDR3 sequence reads: CASSRDTVQYF. The DNA of the CDR3 is TGTGCCAGCAGCCGGGACACGGTTCAATATTTT.

V and J are TRBV7-8 and TRBJ2-5; TRBD2 matches at 7 bases. The CDR3 loop spans 14 amino acids. Trimming cost V 5 bases and J 5 bases; bases outside gene matches: 8. Looked up from germline, CDR1 is SGHVS and CDR2 is FQNEAQ. The DNA of the CDR3 is TGTGCCAGCAGCCCAAGGGAGGGTGCGGAGACCCAGTACTTC. It yields the protein CASSPREGAETQYF.

The CDR3 DNA sequence: TGTGCCAGTAGTTGGGCAGTCTCCTACGAGCAGTACTTC. Protein product: CASSWAVSYEQYF. This chain links TRBV19 with TRBJ2-7; D is unresolved. V was pared by 5 bases and J by 0 bases, with 8 bases between. Germline CDR1 LNHDA, CDR2 SQIVND (reference sequence). The CDR3 is 13 amino acids.

This rearrangement joins TRBV18 to TRBJ1-4; 9 bases agree with TRBD1. The germline CDR1 and CDR2 sequences are KGHSH and LQKENI. The CDR3 sequence is 15 residues long. Germline trimming cut 3 bases from V and 4 bases from J; bases unmatched to any gene: 3. The CDR3 region has the DNA TGTGCCAGCTCACCGGGGACAGGGAGTAATGAAAAACTGTTTTTT. Amino acids: CASSPGTGSNEKLFF.

In DNA, the CDR3 is TGTGCCAGCAGTCAACAGGGGGAGAACACTGAAGCTTTCTTT. Protein sequence: CASSQQGENTEAFF. The genes are TRBV27 and TRBJ1-1; TRBD1 matches at 8 bases. Losses at the gene ends were 5 bases for V and 1 base for J; bases not matched to a gene: 3. CDR3 length: 14 residues. Germline values: CDR1 MNHEY, CDR2 SMNVEV (reference sequence).

The CDR3 DNA reads TGTGCCAGCAGTGAATACCTAATAGCCGAAAGCTCCTACAATGAGCAGTTCTTC. It is translated as CASSEYLIAESSYNEQFF. The V gene is TRBV25-1, the J gene TRBJ2-1, with D hard to call. CDR3 size: 18 residues. V was clipped by 0 bases and J by 0 bases, with 15 bases between them. Germline CDR1 is MGHDK and CDR2 is SYGVNS.

A few counts support this clone. V is TRBV19 and J is TRBJ2-7; possible D gene TRBD1, 6 bases. V gave up 10 bases and J gave up 1 base, with 17 bases separating them. This CDR3 region has 14 residues. Germline CDR1 LNHDA, CDR2 SQIVND (reference sequence). The CDR3 DNA sequence: TGTGCCACCGCGCCCGCGGACAGTTCCTACGAGCAGTACTTC. This sequence encodes CATAPADSSYEQYF.

The rearrangement joins TRBV5-1 to TRBJ2-5, with 9 bases aligning to TRBD2. The CDR3 consists of 15 residues. With 3 bases clipped from V and 3 bases from J, the junction kept 6 bases outside the gene matches. Germline CDR1 and CDR2: SGHRS and YFSETQ. CDR3 region: CASSSQVAGEETQYF. CDR3 in DNA: TGCGCCAGCAGCTCCCAGGTAGCGGGGGAAGAGACCCAGTACTTC.

The chain has TRBV6-5 and TRBJ2-1, with D possibly TRBD2 on 6 matching bases. The CDR3 totals 14 residues. CDR1 is MNHEY and CDR2 is SVGAGI in the germline V gene. Trimming took 6 bases from V and 8 from J, leaving 17 bases between them. The CDR3 sequence is CASSRDSGGDEQFF. The CDR3 DNA reads as TGTGCCAGCAGCCGGGACTCAGGAGGCGATGAGCAGTTCTTC.

The gene calls are TRBV10-3 and TRBJ1-2; 8 nucleotides agree with TRBD1. V lost 0 bases and J lost 7; bases outside the gene matches: 7. This CDR3 region has 15 residues. Germline V gives CDR1 ENHRY, CDR2 SYGVKD. The CDR3 DNA is TGTGCCATCAGTGAGTCGTGGGGCAGGGGGCTTGGCTACACCTTC. This codes for CAISESWGRGLGYTF.

The genes are TRBV6-2 or TRBV6-3 and TRBJ1-5, with a tentative D call TRBD1 (6 bases). The CDR3 length is 15 residues. The V end was cut by 6 bases, the J end by 2 bases, with 14 bases between. Germline V gives CDR1 MNHEY, CDR2 SVGEGT. CDR3 sequence: CASSLTSGGNQPQHF. The CDR3 DNA reads as TGTGCCAGCAGCCTTACTTCAGGGGGCAATCAGCCCCAGCATTTT.